Following are 12 T cell receptor beta chains from one sample sequenced in a study of radiation and T cells in renal cell carcinoma (dated by TCRdb to 2020 to 2022). The method behind the library was the immunoSEQ multiplex PCR assay. The table was pulled from immuneACCESS by TCRdb, which kept in-frame rearrangements only. Such tables lose some clones; where checked, under half of the loss comes from unresolved V genes, and the rest has no known cause. Present in this sample are roughly 170,000 clones, roughly nine tenths of which were seen just once. The top ten constitute 11% of the sample. This specimen's time point label, interpreted: blood 4 weeks post-SBRT, at nephrectomy. The treatment or condition label corresponds to: 15 Gy SBRT to primary tumor, nephrectomy 4 weeks later. Here the sequenced sample was blood, taken from a patient whose treatment included radiotherapy and nephrectomy. Receptors originate from a woman between 50 and 59 years old with renal cell carcinoma.

Note on this clone: The identical CDR3 is also encoded by other nucleotide sequences in the sample. The rearrangement uses TRBV7-9 and TRBJ2-7, with 7 bases lining up with TRBD2. CDR3 length: 14 amino acids. From germline, CDR1 is SEHNR and CDR2 FQNEAQ (reference sequence). Unmatched junction bases numbered 1, after V lost 0 bases and J lost 2 bases. The CDR3 nucleotides are TGTGCCAGCAGCTTAGCTGGGGGGGCCTACGAGCAGTACTTC. Its protein product is CASSLAGGAYEQYF.

The count of this clone is one. The V call is TRBV14, the J call TRBJ1-4; 8 nucleotides agree with TRBD1. The junction had 5 bases not matched to a gene; V was cut back by 0 bases and J by 8 bases. The CDR3 extends over 15 amino acids. Germline CDR1 and CDR2: SGHDN and FVKESK. In nucleotides, the CDR3 is TGTGCCAGCAGCCAAGAAAGGACAGGGCAGGAAAAACTGTTTTTT. Amino acids: CASSQERTGQEKLFF.

V gene TRBV6-5 combines with J gene TRBJ2-3; D uncertain. Germline V gene data show CDR1 as MNHEY and CDR2 as SVGAGI. Trimming took 5 bases from V and 3 from J, leaving 9 bases between them. CDR3 length: 13 amino acids. As DNA, the CDR3 is TGTGCCAGCAGTACGGAGATTACAGATACGCAGTATTTT. It translates to CASSTEITDTQYF.

This chain joins TRBV6-6 and TRBJ1-2; D remains unclear. Germline V gene lookup returns CDR1 MNHNY and CDR2 SVGAGI (reference sequence). This CDR3 contains 15 residues. Trimming left V 3 bases short and J 2 bases short, with 13 bases between. The CDR3 DNA follows: TGTGCCAGCAGTTATTTCGCACGGCAGAACTATGGCTACACCTTC. This translates into CASSYFARQNYGYTF.

The V gene is TRBV7-9, the J gene TRBJ1-2; D gene unclear. The V gene lost 10 bases and the J gene lost 4 bases, with 16 bases spanning the gap. Germline CDR1 reads SEHNR; CDR2 reads FQNEAQ (reference sequence). The CDR3 extends over 13 amino acids. CDR3 loop: CATAEGLVYGYTF. For the CDR3, the DNA is TGTGCCACCGCGGAGGGCCTTGTCTATGGCTACACCTTC.

The genes are TRBV7-2 and TRBJ1-1, with TRBD1 matching over 7 bases. This CDR3 region has 15 residues. Germline assignment: CDR1 SGHTA and CDR2 FQGNSA. The ends lost 4 bases at V and 0 bases at J; junction bases unmatched: 5. In nucleotides, the CDR3 is TGTGCCAGCAGCTATAGGGACAGCATGAACACTGAAGCTTTCTTT. It yields the protein CASSYRDSMNTEAFF.

CDR3 DNA sequence: TGTGCCAGCAGCGCCCGACTAGCGGAAGATACGCAGTATTTT. Protein: CASSARLAEDTQYF. The chain joins TRBV7-9 to TRBJ2-3; 9 nucleotides align to TRBD2. The CDR3 contains 14 residues. V shed 5 bases and J 5 bases; nucleotides not matched to a gene: 5. Looked up from germline, CDR1 is SEHNR and CDR2 is FQNEAQ (reference sequence).

The chain links TRBV6-6 to TRBJ2-3; D is possibly TRBD1 or TRBD2 (5 bases each). The CDR3 has 14 amino acids. The germline V gene has CDR1 MNHNY and CDR2 SVGAGI (reference sequence). V lost 5 bases and J 2 bases, leaving 11 bases between the germline ends. CDR3 sequence: CASSAGGDTDTQYF. DNA of the CDR3: TGTGCCAGCAGTGCTGGGGGTGACACAGATACGCAGTATTTT.

The rearrangement uses TRBV7-9 and TRBJ2-5; 8 bases fit TRBD1. Germline trimming cut 5 bases from V and 1 base from J; bases unmatched to any gene: 9. CDR1 is SEHNR and CDR2 is FQNEAQ in the germline V gene (reference sequence). The CDR3 length is 16 residues. CDR3 sequence reads: CASSPLPGQGQETQYF. DNA of the CDR3: TGTGCCAGCAGCCCTCTACCTGGACAGGGCCAAGAGACCCAGTACTTC. Full variable domain (missing parts from reference TRBV7-9 and TRBJ2-5): DTGVSQNPRHKITKRGQNVTFRCDPISEHNRLYWYRQTLGQGPEFLTYFQNEAQLEKSRLLSDRFSAERPKGSFSTLEIQRTEQGDSAMYLCASSPLPGQGQETQYFGPGTRLLVL.

This rearrangement joins TRBV6-5 to TRBJ2-7; 8 nucleotides agree with TRBD1. The junction had 8 bases not matched to a gene; V was cut back by 6 bases and J by 7 bases. Germline V CDR1 and CDR2: MNHEY, SVGAGI. The CDR3 sequence is 13 residues long. The CDR3 reads CASSFQGAVEQYF. DNA of the CDR3: TGTGCCAGCAGCTTCCAGGGGGCTGTTGAGCAGTACTTC.

As concerns this clone: Other DNA sequences in the sample encode the same CDR3. V is TRBV7-9 and J is TRBJ1-1; D possibly corresponds to TRBD1 (6 bases). CDR3 length equals 13 residues. V gave up 4 bases and J gave up 1 base, with 7 bases separating them. Germline CDR1 and CDR2: SEHNR and FQNEAQ (reference sequence). CDR3 in amino acids: CASSSQGNTEAFF. DNA for the CDR3: TGTGCCAGCAGCTCACAGGGGAACACTGAAGCTTTCTTT.

J is TRBJ2-5 and V is TRBV2; D is possibly TRBD1 or TRBD2 (5 bases each). This CDR3 comprises 14 residues. Trimming left V 1 base short and J 5 bases short, with 11 bases between. The germline CDR1 and CDR2 sequences are SNHLY and FYNNEI. The CDR3 sequence: CASSEVGGVETQYF. In DNA, the CDR3 is TGTGCCAGCAGTGAAGTTGGGGGTGTCGAGACCCAGTACTTC.